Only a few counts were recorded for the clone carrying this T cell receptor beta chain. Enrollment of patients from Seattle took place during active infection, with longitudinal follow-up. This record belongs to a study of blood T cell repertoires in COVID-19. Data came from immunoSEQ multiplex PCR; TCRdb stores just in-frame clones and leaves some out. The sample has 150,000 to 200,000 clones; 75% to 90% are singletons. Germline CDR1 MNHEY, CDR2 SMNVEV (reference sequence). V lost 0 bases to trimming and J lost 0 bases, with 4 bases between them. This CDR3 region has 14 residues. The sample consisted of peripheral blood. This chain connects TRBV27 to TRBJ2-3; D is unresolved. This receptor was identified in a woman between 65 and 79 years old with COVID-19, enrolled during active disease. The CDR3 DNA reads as TGTGCCAGCAGTTTATCACTGAGCACAGATACGCAGTATTTT. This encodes CASSLSLSTDTQYF.